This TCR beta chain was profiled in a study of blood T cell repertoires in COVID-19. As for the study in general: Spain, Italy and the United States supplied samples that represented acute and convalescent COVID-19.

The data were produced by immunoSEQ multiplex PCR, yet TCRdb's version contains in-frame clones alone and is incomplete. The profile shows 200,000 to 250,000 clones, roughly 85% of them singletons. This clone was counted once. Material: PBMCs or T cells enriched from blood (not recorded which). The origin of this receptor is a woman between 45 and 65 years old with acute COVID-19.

The CDR3, as DNA: TGCGCCAGCAGCCATGACCTATTTGGGACTCCCTTCTACAATGAGCAGTTCTTC. Its translation is CASSHDLFGTPFYNEQFF. The gene calls are TRBV4-3 and TRBJ2-1, with D perhaps TRBD2 (6 bases). Trimming removed 3 bases at V and 3 bases at J, with 21 bases between. The CDR3 has 18 amino acids. Germline V gives CDR1 LGHNA, CDR2 YSLEER.